These 15 T cell receptor beta chains were all obtained from the same sample, sequenced in a study of blood T cell repertoires in COVID-19. The table came from immunoSEQ multiplex PCR; TCRdb's copy has only in-frame clones and leaves some out. The sample has around 330,000 clones, approximately 88% seen once. The sequenced sample was peripheral blood. The receptors come from a woman between 50 and 59 years old with active or convalescent COVID-19.

The rearrangement uses TRBV6-2 or TRBV6-3 and TRBJ1-1; D remains unclear. The germline CDR1 and CDR2 sequences are MNHEY and SVGEGT. This CDR3 contains 13 residues. The V and J ends lost 5 bases and 4 bases respectively, with 11 bases between them. The CDR3 loop reads CASSDEGATEAFF. In DNA form, the CDR3 reads TGTGCCAGCAGTGACGAGGGAGCCACTGAAGCTTTCTTT.

This chain joins TRBV27 and TRBJ1-2, with 12 bases aligning to TRBD1. After removal of 4 bases from V and 7 bases from J, the junction contained 7 bases not matched to a gene. Germline V gene lookup returns CDR1 MNHEY and CDR2 SMNVEV (reference sequence). This CDR3 comprises 15 residues. The CDR3 here is CASSSRDRGLGGYTF. CDR3 DNA sequence: TGTGCCAGCAGTTCCAGGGACAGGGGGCTCGGTGGCTACACCTTC.

The chain's CDR3 is CASSSTYQETQYF. CDR3 nucleotides: TGTGCCAGCAGTTCTACCTACCAAGAGACCCAGTACTTC. The chain recombines TRBV12-3 or TRBV12-4 with TRBJ2-5, with D unresolved. Deletions cut 4 bases from V and 0 bases from J, with 6 bases between. This CDR3 is built from 13 residues.

The chain is built from TRBV4-1 and TRBJ1-2; tentative D call: TRBD1 (5 bases). Trimming removed 1 base at V and 1 base at J, with 10 bases between. CDR1 and CDR2 (germline): MGHRA, YSYEKL. The CDR3 runs 15 residues. CDR3 DNA: TGCGCCAGCAGCCAAGGACAGCTCAATAACTATGGCTACACCTTC. This translates into CASSQGQLNNYGYTF.

This clone was observed a few times. The chain uses TRBV6-2 or TRBV6-3 and TRBJ2-2; D tentatively fits TRBD1 or TRBD2 (5 bases each). V was trimmed by 6 bases and J by 0 bases, leaving 8 bases between them. The CDR3 is 14 residues long. Germline values: CDR1 MNHEY, CDR2 SVGEGT. For the CDR3, the DNA is TGTGCCAGCAGCCCGGGGCCGAACACCGGGGAGCTGTTTTTT. Residues: CASSPGPNTGELFF.

J is TRBJ2-4 and V is TRBV11-2; a possible D gene is TRBD2 (5 bases). The CDR3 sequence is 16 residues long. Trimming pared 2 bases from V and 10 bases from J, leaving 21 bases between. Per germline, CDR1 SGHAT and CDR2 FQNNGV. The CDR3 sequence is CASSLISSSGYNIQYF. CDR3 DNA sequence: TGTGCCAGCAGCTTAATCTCAAGTTCGGGGTATAATATTCAGTACTTC.

The chain is built from TRBV2 and TRBJ2-6; D gene unclear. This CDR3 region has 14 residues. Trimming took off 6 bases at V and 0 bases at J, with 6 bases between the two ends. Germline CDR1 SNHLY, CDR2 FYNNEI. The DNA for the CDR3 is TGTGCCAGCAGCAGGTCCTCTGGGGCCAACGTCCTGACTTTC. As protein: CASSRSSGANVLTF.

The V and J genes are TRBV5-1 and TRBJ1-4, with TRBD1 matching over 9 bases. Losses at the gene ends were 4 bases for V and 8 bases for J; bases not matched to a gene: 9. This CDR3 is 15 amino acids long. Germline values: CDR1 SGHRS, CDR2 YFSETQ. The chain's CDR3 is CASSGDRGAKEKLFF. The CDR3 nucleotides read TGCGCCAGCAGCGGAGACAGGGGGGCCAAAGAAAAACTGTTTTTT.

The J gene is TRBJ1-1, the V gene TRBV2, with D perhaps TRBD1 (5 bases). This CDR3 region has 14 residues. CDR1 is SNHLY, CDR2 FYNNEI, per germline. Trimming stripped 4 bases from V and 5 bases from J, with 14 bases between. CDR3 sequence reads: CASSVHGGGTEAFF. DNA of the CDR3: TGTGCCAGCAGTGTCCACGGGGGAGGGACTGAAGCTTTCTTT. The full variable domain, completed using reference TRBV2 and TRBJ1-1, is EPEVTQTPSHQVTQMGQEVILRCVPISNHLYFYWYRQILGQKVEFLVSFYNNEISEKSEIFDDQFSVERPDGSNFTLKIRSTKLEDSAMYFCASSVHGGGTEAFFGQGTRLTVV.

The CDR3 DNA is TGTGCCAGCACCCCTGGACAGGGGCGCTACGAGCAGTACTTC. Translated, it gives CASTPGQGRYEQYF. The genes are TRBV28 and TRBJ2-7, with 9 bases that match TRBD1. Germline-derived CDR1 and CDR2 are MDHEN and SYDVKM. CDR3 size: 14 residues. The junction had 7 bases not matched to a gene; V was cut back by 7 bases and J by 3 bases.

This clone was seen only a few times. The rearrangement uses TRBV18 and TRBJ1-2; TRBD1 matches 9 bases. CDR3 size: 15 residues. V gave up 2 bases and J gave up 3 bases; unmatched junction bases: 4. Germline lookup yields CDR1 KGHSH and CDR2 LQKENI. Here the CDR3 reads CASSPLDRGDYGYTF. For the CDR3, the DNA is TGTGCCAGCTCACCATTGGACAGGGGTGACTATGGCTACACCTTC.

The chain uses TRBV4-2 and TRBJ1-2, with D possibly matching TRBD1 (6 bases). Trimming left V 3 bases short and J 1 base short, with 12 bases between. The CDR3 totals 15 residues. Germline values: CDR1 LGHNA, CDR2 YNFKEQ. The CDR3 spells CASSQLQGVNYGYTF. In DNA form, the CDR3 reads TGTGCCAGCAGCCAGTTACAGGGAGTTAACTATGGCTACACCTTC.

The DNA of the CDR3 is TGTGCCAGCAGTTTGGGTGCACTAATGAACACTGAAGCTTTCTTT. Protein product: CASSLGALMNTEAFF. The chain recombines TRBV27 with TRBJ1-1, with D unresolved. Trimming cost V 3 bases and J 0 bases, with 11 bases left between them. The CDR3 is 15 amino acids. The germline V gene has CDR1 MNHEY and CDR2 SMNVEV (reference sequence).

This clone was seen a single time. This chain joins TRBV5-1 and TRBJ2-7; TRBD1 matches at 7 bases. From germline, CDR1 is SGHRS and CDR2 YFSETQ. CDR3 size: 13 residues. Trimming cost V 4 bases and J 5 bases; bases outside gene matches: 6. This chain's CDR3 is CASSPTGDHEQYF. The CDR3 DNA follows: TGCGCCAGCAGCCCTACAGGGGACCACGAGCAGTACTTC.

The chain carries TRBV7-2 and TRBJ1-5, with 10 bases that match TRBD1. The CDR3 sequence is 14 residues long. The trim removed 5 bases at V and 8 bases at J, leaving 6 bases unmatched. Per the germline V gene, CDR1 is SGHTA and CDR2 is FQGNSA. In DNA, the CDR3 is TGTGCCAGCAGCATGGGACAGGGGAGCGAGCCCCAGCATTTT. This translates into CASSMGQGSEPQHF.